This is a list of T cell receptor beta chains from one sample in a study of CD8 T cells in ankylosing spondylitis. TCRdb reprocessed the 5' RACE reads with MiXCR, giving one entry per CDR3 protein. The data hold roughly 140,000 distinct CDR3 sequences, with around 43% observed a single time. Source material: synovial fluid, either unsorted or a sorted T cell fraction (not recorded which). Receptors were obtained from a male donor with ankylosing spondylitis. The CDR3 runs from the conserved cysteine through the conserved F or W. D genes are given only for firm matches. The listing skips clone size in some rows; elsewhere it reads once, few, many or a size class.

D: .
V: TRBV5-1
J: TRBJ1-5
size: .
DNA: TGCGCCAGCAGCTTGCACCCCCAGCAGGGCTTCAATCAGCCCCAGCATTTT
CDR3: CASSLHPQQGFNQPQHF

D: .
V: TRBV6-2/TRBV6-3
J: TRBJ2-1
size: few
DNA: TGTGCCAGCAGTTGGGAGTTAGCGCGCAACTCCTACAATGAGCAGTTCTTC
CDR3: CASSWELARNSYNEQFF

D: TRBD2
V: TRBV15
J: TRBJ2-3
size: few
DNA: TGTGCCACCAGCGTAGGACTAGCGGGAGGGCTCGGCACAGATACGCAGTATTTT
CDR3: CATSVGLAGGLGTDTQYF

D: TRBD2
V: TRBV20-1
J: TRBJ2-5
size: .
DNA: TGCAGTGCTAGTACTATGGGACTAGCGGGAGGGCAAAGGGGGGAGACCCAGTACTTC
CDR3: CSASTMGLAGGQRGETQYF

D: TRBD1
V: TRBV6-1
J: TRBJ1-2
size: .
DNA: TGTGCCAGCAGGCGGACAGGGGGATTCGGCTACACCTTC
CDR3: CASRRTGGFGYTF

D: TRBD1
V: TRBV5-1
J: TRBJ1-1
size: many
DNA: TGCGCCAGCAGCCCGGGACAGGGAACTATTGAAGCTTTCTTT
CDR3: CASSPGQGTIEAFF

D: .
V: TRBV13
J: TRBJ2-7
size: .
DNA: TGTGCCAGCAGCTTTATGTGGAGACTGGCCGAGCAGTACTTC
CDR3: CASSFMWRLAEQYF

D: .
V: TRBV4-1
J: TRBJ1-2
size: .
DNA: TGCGCCAGCAGCCAAGTCCCACTTCCACCCTATGGCTACACCTTC
CDR3: CASSQVPLPPYGYTF

D: TRBD1
V: TRBV4-2
J: TRBJ2-2
size: .
DNA: TGTGCCAGCAGCCAAGTTCTCAGGGGGCAACCCGGGGAGCTGTTTTTT
CDR3: CASSQVLRGQPGELFF

D: .
V: TRBV6-2/TRBV6-3
J: TRBJ2-7
size: few
DNA: TGTGCCAGCAGTCAATTGACTCCCTCCTACGAGCAGTACTTC
CDR3: CASSQLTPSYEQYF

D: .
V: TRBV12-3/TRBV12-4
J: TRBJ1-5
size: once
DNA: TGTGCCAGCAGTTTTATCCCCCCGGATAGGGCCATGCCCCAGCATTTT
CDR3: CASSFIPPDRAMPQHF

D: .
V: TRBV10-3
J: TRBJ2-7
size: .
DNA: TGTGCCATCAGCCCAGGGATCCCCTTGGCCTACGAGCAGTACTTC
CDR3: CAISPGIPLAYEQYF

D: TRBD2
V: TRBV20-1
J: TRBJ2-2
size: .
DNA: TGCAGTGCTGTCACCGCGGGAGGGCCCACCGGGGAGCTGTTTTTT
CDR3: CSAVTAGGPTGELFF

D: .
V: TRBV7-9
J: TRBJ2-1
size: once
DNA: TGTGCCAGCAGCTTAGAGATTGTTGGCAATGAGCAGTTCTTC
CDR3: CASSLEIVGNEQFF

D: .
V: TRBV3-1
J: TRBJ2-1
size: few
DNA: TGTGCCAGCAGCCTTCCGACAGTTATGAGTACCTACAATGAGCAGTTCTTC
CDR3: CASSLPTVMSTYNEQFF

D: .
V: TRBV10-1
J: TRBJ2-7
size: .
DNA: TGCGCCAGCAGTGATATCACCCAACAGAGCCTCTACGAGCAGTACTTC
CDR3: CASSDITQQSLYEQYF

D: .
V: TRBV20-1
J: TRBJ2-7
size: .
DNA: TGCAGTGCTAGAGATCTTAAGCGACAGACCCTTCTCTACGAGCAGTACTTC
CDR3: CSARDLKRQTLLYEQYF

D: .
V: TRBV20-1
J: TRBJ2-2
size: .
DNA: TGCAGTGCTCTCCCTCTAGCGCTAAACACCGGGGAGCTGTTTTTT
CDR3: CSALPLALNTGELFF

D: TRBD2
V: TRBV5-4
J: TRBJ2-3
size: .
DNA: TGTGCCAGCAGCTTGGTGGCGGGAGGAGTGGAAGATACGCAGTATTTT
CDR3: CASSLVAGGVEDTQYF

D: TRBD1
V: TRBV10-3
J: TRBJ2-3
size: few
DNA: TGTGCCATCAGTGAGTCTCGACAGGGAGCCAAAGATACGCAGTATTTT
CDR3: CAISESRQGAKDTQYF

D: .
V: TRBV29-1
J: TRBJ2-1
size: .
DNA: TGCAGCGAAAAGGGAGCGGACCCCTACAATGAGCAGTTCTTC
CDR3: CSEKGADPYNEQFF

D: .
V: TRBV7-2
J: TRBJ2-7
size: .
DNA: TGTGCCAGCAGCTTAGCGGTCAAGGGCGGCGAGCAGTACTTC
CDR3: CASSLAVKGGEQYF

D: TRBD1
V: TRBV27
J: TRBJ2-7
size: .
DNA: TGTGCCAGCACCCCCGGACAGGGTAGGAACGAGCAGTACTTC
CDR3: CASTPGQGRNEQYF

D: .
V: TRBV4-3
J: TRBJ1-1
size: .
DNA: TGCGCCAGCAGCCAAGATTGGTTGACAGAGAACACTGAAGCTTTCTTT
CDR3: CASSQDWLTENTEAFF

D: TRBD2
V: TRBV2
J: TRBJ2-3
size: .
DNA: TGTGCCAGCAGTGAAGTGGGAGGGCATCTAGATACGCAGTATTTT
CDR3: CASSEVGGHLDTQYF

D: .
V: TRBV6-2/TRBV6-3
J: TRBJ2-2
size: many
DNA: TGTGCCAGCAGTTACATGGAAACCGGGGAGCTGTTTTTT
CDR3: CASSYMETGELFF

D: .
V: TRBV12-3/TRBV12-4
J: TRBJ1-5
size: few
DNA: TGTGCCAGCAGTCCCCGAGGGAAGGACTGGGACAATCAGCCCCAGCATTTT
CDR3: CASSPRGKDWDNQPQHF

D: .
V: TRBV28
J: TRBJ1-1
size: few
DNA: TGTGCCAGCACCCTATATAGTATGAACACTGAAGCTTTCTTT
CDR3: CASTLYSMNTEAFF

D: .
V: TRBV28
J: TRBJ1-1
size: .
DNA: TGTGCCAGCAGTTTCGTAGGGCCAAGGGGGGTCGACACTGAAGCTTTCTTT
CDR3: CASSFVGPRGVDTEAFF

D: .
V: TRBV5-1
J: TRBJ1-6
size: few
DNA: TGCGCCAGCAGCCCCCGGGTTAATTCACCCCTCCACTTT
CDR3: CASSPRVNSPLHF